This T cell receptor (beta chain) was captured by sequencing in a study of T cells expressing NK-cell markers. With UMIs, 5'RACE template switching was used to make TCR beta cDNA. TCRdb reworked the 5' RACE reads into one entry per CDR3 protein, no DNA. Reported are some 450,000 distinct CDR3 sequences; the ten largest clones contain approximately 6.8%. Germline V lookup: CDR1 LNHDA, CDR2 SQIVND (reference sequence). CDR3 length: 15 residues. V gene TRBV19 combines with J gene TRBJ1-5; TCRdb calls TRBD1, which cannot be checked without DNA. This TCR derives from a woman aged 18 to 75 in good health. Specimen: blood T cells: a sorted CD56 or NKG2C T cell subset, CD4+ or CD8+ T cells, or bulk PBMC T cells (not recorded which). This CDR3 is CASSIAPASNQPQHF.